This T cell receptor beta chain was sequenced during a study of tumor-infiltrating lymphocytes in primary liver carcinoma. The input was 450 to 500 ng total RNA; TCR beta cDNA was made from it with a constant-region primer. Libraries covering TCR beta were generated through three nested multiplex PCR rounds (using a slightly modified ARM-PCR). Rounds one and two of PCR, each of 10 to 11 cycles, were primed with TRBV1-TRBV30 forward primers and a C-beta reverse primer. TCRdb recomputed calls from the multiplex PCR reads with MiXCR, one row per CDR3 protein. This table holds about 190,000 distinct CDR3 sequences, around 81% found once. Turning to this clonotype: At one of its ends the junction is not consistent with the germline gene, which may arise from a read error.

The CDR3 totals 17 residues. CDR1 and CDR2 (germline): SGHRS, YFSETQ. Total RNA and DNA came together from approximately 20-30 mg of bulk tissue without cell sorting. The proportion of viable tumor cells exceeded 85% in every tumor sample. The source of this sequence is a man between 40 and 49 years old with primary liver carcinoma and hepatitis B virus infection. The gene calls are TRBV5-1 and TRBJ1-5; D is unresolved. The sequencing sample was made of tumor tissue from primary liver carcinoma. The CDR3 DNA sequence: TGCACCAGCAGCTTGGCCTGCGCCCAGCGGGGTCAACAGCCCCAGCATTTT. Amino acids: CTSSLACAQRGQQPQHF. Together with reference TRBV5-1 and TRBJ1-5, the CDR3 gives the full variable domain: KAGVTQTPRYLIKTRGQQVTLSCSPISGHRSVSWYQQTPGQGLQFLFEYFSETQRNKGNFPGRFSGRQFSNSRSEMNVSTLELGDSALYLCTSSLACAQRGQQPQHFGDGTRLSIL.